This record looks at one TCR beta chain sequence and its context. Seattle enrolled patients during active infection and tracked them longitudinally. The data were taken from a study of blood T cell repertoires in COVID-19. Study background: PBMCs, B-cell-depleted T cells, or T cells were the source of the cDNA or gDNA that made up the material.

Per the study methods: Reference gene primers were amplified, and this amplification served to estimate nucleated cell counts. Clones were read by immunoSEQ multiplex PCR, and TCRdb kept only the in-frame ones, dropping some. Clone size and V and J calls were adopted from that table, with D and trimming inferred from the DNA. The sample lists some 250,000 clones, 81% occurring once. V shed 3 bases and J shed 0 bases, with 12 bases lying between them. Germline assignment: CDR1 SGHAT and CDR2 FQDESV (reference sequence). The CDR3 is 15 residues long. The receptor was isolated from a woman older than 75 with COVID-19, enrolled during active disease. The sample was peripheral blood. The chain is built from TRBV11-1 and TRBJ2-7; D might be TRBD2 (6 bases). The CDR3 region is CASSFVPDYSYEQYF. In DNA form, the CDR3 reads TGTGCCAGCAGCTTTGTCCCGGACTACTCCTACGAGCAGTACTTC. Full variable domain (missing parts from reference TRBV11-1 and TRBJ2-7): EAEVAQSPRYKITEKSQAVAFWCDPISGHATLYWYRQILGQGPELLVQFQDESVVDDSQLPKDRFSAERLKGVDSTLKIQPAELGDSAMYLCASSFVPDYSYEQYFGPGTRLTVT.